This T cell receptor (beta chain) was recovered during a study of blood T cell repertoires in COVID-19. In the study overall: Sites in the United States, Italy and Spain provided acute and convalescent COVID-19 samples. PBMCs, B-cell-depleted T cells, or T cells were the source of the cDNA or gDNA that made up the material.

Source study methods: Counts of nucleated cells, estimated from reference gene primer amplification, were obtained. Libraries were prepared by immunoSEQ multiplex PCR; TCRdb keeps only in-frame clonotypes and omits some of them. V, J and clone size are taken as reported in that table, and D and trimming were inferred from the DNA itself. The repertoire has 100,000 to 150,000 clones, about 80% of them found once; the top ten carry more than 2%. The length of the CDR3 is 13 residues. The V end lost 5 bases, the J end lost 0 bases, and 7 bases lay between the germline ends. Germline-derived CDR1 and CDR2 are LNHDA and SQIVND (reference sequence). Cohorts were assigned according to the clinical history that participants reported.

The source is a man aged 40-49 years with acute COVID-19. The chain uses TRBV19 and TRBJ2-5; the D gene is possibly TRBD2 (6 bases). Sequenced: PBMCs or T cells enriched from blood (not recorded which). Written as DNA, the CDR3 is TGTGCCAGTAGTGGAGGGTACCAAGAGACCCAGTACTTC. Translation: CASSGGYQETQYF.